The 24 T cell receptor beta chains presented below share a single source sample, sequenced in a study of cytomegalovirus exposure and HLA in healthy donors. PCR was performed using 60 Vbeta and 13 Jbeta primers. Produced via immunoSEQ multiplex PCR; TCRdb's table is partial and in-frame only. The sample lists about 110,000 clones, 60% to 85% seen once, with 8.6% in the top ten. The source material was PBMCs. The receptor set was obtained from a middle-aged woman in good health and CMV-seropositive.

The CDR3 bases are TGTGCCAGCAGTTTACAGGGATGGTATGGCTACACCTTC. It yields the protein CASSLQGWYGYTF. The genes are TRBV28 and TRBJ1-2; D may be TRBD1 (5 bases). The germline V gene encodes CDR1 MDHEN and CDR2 SYDVKM. Trimming cost V 2 bases and J 5 bases, with 9 bases left between them. The CDR3 spans 13 residues.

The J gene is TRBJ1-1, the V gene TRBV29-1; TRBD1 matches at 9 bases. The length of the CDR3 is 14 residues. J gave up 4 bases and V 5 bases, and 8 bases lay outside the gene matches. The germline V gene has CDR1 SQVTM and CDR2 ANQGSEA. For the CDR3, the DNA is TGCAGCGTTCCCCAACAGGGGGCTGTCACTGAAGCTTTCTTT. Translation: CSVPQQGAVTEAFF. Looking up the rest from reference TRBV29-1 and TRBJ1-1 gives the full variable domain: SAVISQKPSRDICQRGTSLTIQCQVDSQVTMMFWYRQQPGQSLTLIATANQGSEATYESGFVIDKFPISRPNLTFSTLTVSNMSPEDSSIYLCSVPQQGAVTEAFFGQGTRLTVV.

The V gene is TRBV4-1, the J gene TRBJ1-2, with a tentative D call TRBD1 (5 bases). The CDR3 length is 14 residues. The V end was cut by 4 bases, the J end by 8 bases, with 17 bases between. CDR1 and CDR2 (germline): MGHRA, YSYEKL. CDR3 amino acids: CASSPGGSARGYTF. The DNA of the CDR3 is TGCGCCAGCAGCCCGGGGGGAAGCGCGCGGGGCTACACCTTC.

The chain employs TRBV6-1 and TRBJ2-7; the match to TRBD1 covers 8 bases. CDR1 is MNHNS, CDR2 SASEGT, per germline. J was trimmed by 7 bases and V by 1 base; bases with no gene match: 3. The CDR3 length is 13 residues. The DNA for the CDR3 is TGTGCCAGCAGTGAAGGGACAGGGAGAGAGCAGTACTTC. Its translation: CASSEGTGREQYF.

To note about this clone: Compared with germline, one end of the junction differs, possibly owing to a read error. The rearrangement joins TRBV7-3 to TRBJ2-5, with 7 bases matching TRBD1. CDR3 length: 14 amino acids. Per the germline V gene, CDR1 is SGHTA and CDR2 is FQGTGA. The CDR3 sequence: CASSLTGTEETQYF. The CDR3 region has the DNA TGTGCCAGCAGCCTAACCGGGACAGAAGAGACCCAGTACTTC.

This chain uses TRBV4-1 with TRBJ2-7; 7 bases line up with TRBD2. CDR1 is MGHRA, CDR2 YSYEKL, per germline. The CDR3 extends over 14 amino acids. The trim removed 0 bases at V and 8 bases at J, leaving 7 bases unmatched. CDR3 DNA sequence: TGCGCCAGCAGCCAAGAACCCCTGGGGGGGAAGCAGTACTTC. It translates to CASSQEPLGGKQYF.

A single count supports this clone. This sequence joins TRBV7-6 and TRBJ2-7; 9 nucleotides line up with TRBD2. Unmatched junction bases numbered 11, after V lost 5 bases and J lost 0 bases. Germline V CDR1 and CDR2: SGHVS, FNYEAQ. The CDR3 spans 17 residues. The DNA of the CDR3 is TGTGCCAGCAGCCACCCGGTGGGCGGGGGGGACTCCTACGAGCAGTACTTC. It codes for CASSHPVGGGDSYEQYF.

Regarding this clone: At one end, the junction sequence differs from germline, possibly due to a read error. The chain employs TRBV7-9 and TRBJ2-7, with a tentative D call TRBD1 (6 bases). The CDR3 covers 10 residues. Germline CDR1 and CDR2: SEHNR and FQNEAQ (reference sequence). CDR3 bases: TGTGCCAGCAGCTTTTTGGGGGCTCGGTTC. This encodes CASSFLGARF.

V and J are TRBV19 and TRBJ2-7; 8 bases match TRBD1. The CDR3 runs to 12 residues. Germline V gene data show CDR1 as LNHDA and CDR2 as SQIVND (reference sequence). J gave up 3 bases and V 10 bases, and 5 bases lay outside the gene matches. This CDR3 reads CATRQGNYEQYF. The CDR3 DNA sequence: TGTGCCACCCGACAGGGGAACTACGAGCAGTACTTC.

This clone has more than one count but fewer than ten. The chain combines TRBV11-2 with TRBJ1-5; tentative D call: TRBD1 (6 bases). The CDR3 has 14 amino acids. V was pared by 5 bases and J by 11 bases, with 19 bases between. Germline CDR1 is SGHAT and CDR2 is FQNNGV. In nucleotides, the CDR3 is TGTGCCAGCAGCCCTAGCCCGGACAGTCCGGCCCAGCATTTT. Protein product: CASSPSPDSPAQHF.

This chain uses TRBV11-2 with TRBJ2-3; 7 bases match TRBD2. After removal of 1 base from V and 1 base from J, the junction contained 2 bases not matched to a gene. This CDR3 has 15 amino acids. CDR1 SGHAT and CDR2 FQNNGV come from the germline V gene. CDR3 in amino acids: CASSLGAGGTDTQYF. CDR3 sequence (DNA): TGTGCCAGCAGCTTAGGGGCGGGGGGCACAGATACGCAGTATTTT.

This rearrangement joins TRBV5-1 to TRBJ2-5; D gene unclear. The V end lost 0 bases, the J end lost 3 bases, and 12 bases lay between the germline ends. CDR1 is SGHRS, CDR2 YFSETQ, per germline. The CDR3 has 15 residues. CDR3 coding DNA: TGCGCCAGCAGCTTGGCAGCTAGTTCGGAAGAGACCCAGTACTTC. It yields the protein CASSLAASSEETQYF.

J is TRBJ1-1 and V is TRBV5-4; D remains ambiguous. V lost 2 bases and J 0 bases, leaving 8 bases between the germline ends. The CDR3 loop spans 14 amino acids. Per germline, CDR1 SGHNT and CDR2 YYREEE (reference sequence). The CDR3 DNA sequence: TGTGCCAGCAGCTTCAGAAAACTGAACACTGAAGCTTTCTTT. It specifies CASSFRKLNTEAFF.

This chain uses TRBV18 with TRBJ2-7; D perhaps matches TRBD2 (5 bases). Germline assignment: CDR1 KGHSH and CDR2 LQKENI. Trimming took 1 base from V and 7 from J, leaving 20 bases between them. CDR3 size: 16 residues. CDR3 nucleotide sequence: TGTGCCAGCTCACCACTAACCAGCGGTTTTCAAAGGGAGCAGTACTTC. It yields the protein CASSPLTSGFQREQYF.

The chain has TRBV4-1 and TRBJ2-1; perhaps TRBD1 as D (5 bases). Per germline, CDR1 MGHRA and CDR2 YSYEKL. With 1 base removed from V and 0 bases from J, the gap between germline ends came to 13 bases. The CDR3 is 17 amino acids. CDR3 DNA sequence: TGCGCCAGCAGCCAAGGGTGGGGCAGCTTCTCCTACAATGAGCAGTTCTTC. Protein product: CASSQGWGSFSYNEQFF.

This sequence joins TRBV6-5 and TRBJ2-1; 13 bases are a match to TRBD2. J was trimmed by 9 bases and V by 6 bases; bases with no gene match: 5. The CDR3 is 14 residues long. Germline CDR1 is MNHEY and CDR2 is SVGAGI. In DNA form, the CDR3 reads TGTGCCAGCAGAGGACTAGCGGGAGAAGGTGAGCAGTTCTTC. Translated: CASRGLAGEGEQFF.

V usage is TRBV7-9 and J usage is TRBJ1-1; no reliable D call. The CDR3 loop spans 13 amino acids. Deletions cut 1 base from V and 3 bases from J, with 6 bases between. Germline-derived CDR1 and CDR2 are SEHNR and FQNEAQ (reference sequence). The CDR3 loop is CASSLESYTEAFF. The DNA of the CDR3 is TGTGCCAGCAGCTTAGAATCGTACACTGAAGCTTTCTTT.

The chain links TRBV5-1 to TRBJ2-1; 8 bases are a match to TRBD2. This CDR3 spans 15 amino acids. The V gene's germline CDR1 is SGHRS and CDR2 YFSETQ. The ends lost 2 bases at V and 2 bases at J; junction bases unmatched: 3. The CDR3 is CASSFRGGTYNEQFF. The CDR3 DNA reads TGCGCCAGCAGCTTTCGGGGGGGAACCTACAATGAGCAGTTCTTC.

DNA of the CDR3: TGTGCCAGCAGCAGAGGACTTCCCTCGTGGACTAATGAAAAACTGTTTTTT. This sequence encodes CASSRGLPSWTNEKLFF. V usage is TRBV2 and J usage is TRBJ1-4; unclear D gene. The germline gives CDR1 SNHLY, CDR2 FYNNEI. Trimming stripped 6 bases from V and 2 bases from J, with 19 bases between. CDR3 length: 17 amino acids.

This clone was counted between two and nine times. The chain has TRBV5-1 and TRBJ2-3; no firm D call. The CDR3 is made up of 12 amino acids. V was pared by 4 bases and J by 5 bases, with 8 bases between. Germline V gene sequence: CDR1 SGHRS, CDR2 YFSETQ. CDR3 sequence reads: CASSLTLDTQYF. The CDR3 DNA sequence: TGCGCCAGCAGCCTAACTCTAGATACGCAGTATTTT.

The gene calls are TRBV18 and TRBJ2-7; TRBD1 aligns across 7 bases. The CDR3 length is 13 residues. Losses at the gene ends were 5 bases for V and 3 bases for J; bases not matched to a gene: 4. Germline V gene lookup returns CDR1 KGHSH and CDR2 LQKENI. The CDR3 reads CASSTGQYYEQYF. CDR3 coding DNA: TGTGCCAGCTCAACGGGACAGTACTACGAGCAGTACTTC. Complete variable domain (other parts from reference TRBV18 and TRBJ2-7): NAGVMQNPRHLVRRRGQEARLRCSPMKGHSHVYWYRQLPEEGLKFMVYLQKENIIDESGMPKERFSAEFPKEGPSILRIQQVVRGDSAAYFCASSTGQYYEQYFGPGTRLTVT.

A word on this clone: One junction end does not reproduce the germline sequence, and a read error may be involved. The chain combines TRBV5-1 with TRBJ1-4; maybe TRBD1 (6 bases). Per germline, CDR1 SGHRS and CDR2 YFSETQ. The CDR3 contains 16 residues. CDR3 nucleotides: TGCGCCAGCACCGGGGGGGCGGTCGCAACTAATGAAAAACTGCTTTTT. Translating it yields CASTGGAVATNEKLLF.

The chain has TRBV9 and TRBJ2-7, with D possibly being TRBD2 (6 bases). There are 16 residues in the CDR3. V was clipped by 1 base and J by 0 bases, with 14 bases between them. From germline, CDR1 is SGDLS and CDR2 YYNGEE. The DNA of the CDR3 is TGTGCCAGCAGCGTAAGTTTGGCGGGGTCCTCCTACGAGCAGTACTTC. It translates to CASSVSLAGSSYEQYF.

The chain is built from TRBV27 and TRBJ1-2, with TRBD1 as a possible D gene (5 bases). This CDR3 spans 14 amino acids. Trimming removed 0 bases from V and 4 bases from J, with 9 bases in between. Germline-derived CDR1 and CDR2 are MNHEY and SMNVEV (reference sequence). Here the CDR3 reads CASSLSGQGYGYTF. As DNA, the CDR3 is TGTGCCAGCAGTTTATCTGGTCAGGGCTATGGCTACACCTTC.